Shown below are 8 T cell receptor beta chains from a single sample sequenced in a study of OX40 agonist ivuxolimab in advanced cancers. Data came from immunoSEQ multiplex PCR; TCRdb stores just in-frame clones and leaves some out. Of approximately 19,000 clones listed, 88% are singletons. This material consisted of CD4+ or CD8+ T cells sorted from blood, taken in a trial of the OX40 agonist ivuxolimab. These receptors all stem from an adult with an advanced solid tumor such as melanoma, head and neck, liver or kidney cancer.

The chain is built from TRBV29-1 and TRBJ2-1; TRBD1 might be the D (5 bases). The CDR3 has 13 residues. The V end lost 5 bases, the J end lost 2 bases, and 10 bases lay between the germline ends. In germline, CDR1 is SQVTM, CDR2 ANQGSEA. CDR3 nucleotide sequence: TGCAGCGTTAGGGGCGGAACCTACAATGAGCAGTTCTTC. Translation gives CSVRGGTYNEQFF.

This clone appeared a few times. This rearrangement joins TRBV21-1 to TRBJ2-7; the table gives TRBD2 as D, unverified against the DNA. TRBV21-1 is a recognized pseudogene. The CDR3 has 15 amino acids. The CDR3 protein is CASSHSGRVSYEQYF. CDR3 DNA sequence: TGTGCCAGCAGCCACTCGGGTCGCGTCTCTTACGAGCAGTACTTC.

The chain combines TRBV7-8 with TRBJ2-5; the match to TRBD1 covers 9 bases. J was trimmed by 5 bases and V by 5 bases; bases with no gene match: 12. The CDR3 is made up of 16 amino acids. The germline V gene encodes CDR1 SGHVS and CDR2 FQNEAQ. The CDR3 reads CASSPSLDRGGETQYF. The CDR3 nucleotides read TGTGCCAGCAGCCCGAGCCTAGACAGGGGGGGGGAGACCCAGTACTTC. Full variable domain (rest looked up from reference TRBV7-8 and TRBJ2-5): GAGVSQSPRYKVAKRGQDVALRCDPISGHVSLFWYQQALGQGPEFLTYFQNEAQLDKSGLPSDRFFAERPEGSVSTLKIQRTQQEDSAVYLCASSPSLDRGGETQYFGPGTRLLVL.

This clone was counted only a few times. The CDR3 sequence is CASSASGTAKNIQYF. DNA of the CDR3: TGTGCCAGCAGCGCGTCCGGGACCGCCAAAAACATTCAGTACTTC. The rearrangement links TRBV9 to TRBJ2-4; D is perhaps TRBD1 or TRBD2 (5 bases each). Trimming took 3 bases from V and 1 from J, leaving 11 bases between them. The CDR3 has 15 residues. Germline-derived CDR1 and CDR2 are SGDLS and YYNGEE.

The rearrangement links TRBV7-8 to TRBJ1-1; weak D call: TRBD1 (5 bases). Per the germline V gene, CDR1 is SGHVS and CDR2 is FQNEAQ. Trimming stripped 1 base from V and 3 bases from J, with 9 bases between. This CDR3 is built from 14 residues. The CDR3 region has the DNA TGTGCCAGCAGCTTAGTAGGGGCGGACACTGAAGCTTTCTTT. Its protein product is CASSLVGADTEAFF. Drawing the rest from reference TRBV7-8 and TRBJ1-1, the complete variable domain is GAGVSQSPRYKVAKRGQDVALRCDPISGHVSLFWYQQALGQGPEFLTYFQNEAQLDKSGLPSDRFFAERPEGSVSTLKIQRTQQEDSAVYLCASSLVGADTEAFFGQGTRLTVV.

The gene calls are TRBV15 and TRBJ2-3; 7 bases fit TRBD1. The V and J ends lost 0 bases and 1 base, in that order; junction bases with no gene match: 4. The CDR3 is 16 amino acids. Per germline, CDR1 LNHNV and CDR2 YYDKDF (reference sequence). The CDR3 here is CATSRDLGTGTDTQYF. Here the CDR3 DNA reads TGTGCCACCAGCAGAGATTTAGGGACAGGCACAGATACGCAGTATTTT.

This chain connects TRBV29-1 to TRBJ2-7; 8 bases line up with TRBD1. The V gene's germline CDR1 is SQVTM and CDR2 ANQGSEA. J lost 6 bases, V lost 3 bases, and 4 bases had no gene match. The CDR3 has 12 residues. In DNA form, the CDR3 reads TGCAGCGTTGATTACGGGACAGGCGAGCAGTACTTC. Amino acids: CSVDYGTGEQYF.

The chain links TRBV7-8 to TRBJ1-5; D not resolved. Germline V CDR1 and CDR2: SGHVS, FQNEAQ. CDR3 size: 14 residues. V shed 0 bases and J shed 4 bases, with 7 bases lying between them. CDR3 in amino acids: CASSLAPENQPQHF. CDR3 nucleotide sequence: TGTGCCAGCAGCTTAGCACCGGAGAATCAGCCCCAGCATTTT.